Below, 18 T cell receptor beta chains from the same sample are listed, as sequenced in a study of T-cell reconstitution after alpha-beta-depleted transplantation in children. The library targeted TCRbeta and was prepared with unique molecular identifiers. TCRdb independently ran MiXCR on the PCR reads; one entry per CDR3 protein. The sample lists a few hundred thousand distinct CDR3 sequences; around 8.9% were seen once. The material was PBMCs from the stem cell graft donor, obtained from the stem cell graft. Receptors were obtained from a human donor who donated a stem cell graft to a child with SCID.

This clonotype was detected many times. In DNA form, the CDR3 reads TGTGCCAGCGGGGTTAATGGCTACAATGAGCAGTTCTTC. It is translated as CASGVNGYNEQFF. V usage is TRBV6-6 and J usage is TRBJ2-1; D is ambiguous. Germline-derived CDR1 and CDR2 are MNHNY and SVGAGI (reference sequence). There are 13 residues in the CDR3. The V gene lost 8 bases and the J gene lost 3 bases, with 11 bases spanning the gap.

In this sample, this clonotype turned up many times. The chain has TRBV11-2 and TRBJ2-2; TRBD2 matches at 8 bases. This CDR3 contains 17 residues. Germline loops: CDR1 SGHAT, CDR2 FQNNGV. Unmatched junction bases numbered 11, after V lost 4 bases and J lost 4 bases. This CDR3 is CASSSQRGGRGTGELFF. DNA for the CDR3: TGTGCCAGCAGCTCCCAACGGGGGGGCCGTGGCACCGGGGAGCTGTTTTTT.

This clonotype showed up many times. This chain links TRBV7-2 with TRBJ2-7, with D unclear. The CDR3 sequence is 14 residues long. Trimming shortened V by 3 bases and J by 0 bases, and 9 bases separated the two germline ends. Germline assignment: CDR1 SGHTA and CDR2 FQGNSA. In DNA form, the CDR3 reads TGTGCCAGCAGCTTGGAAGGCAGCTCCTACGAGCAGTACTTC. The encoded protein is CASSLEGSSYEQYF.

This clonotype occurred many times. CDR3 protein: CASSVAVGPSYGYTF. CDR3 nucleotides: TGTGCCAGCAGCGTAGCTGTCGGACCAAGCTATGGCTACACCTTC. The rearrangement joins TRBV9 to TRBJ1-2, with D uncertain. V was shortened by 0 bases and J by 4 bases, with 13 bases between the two germline ends. Germline V lookup: CDR1 SGDLS, CDR2 YYNGEE. The CDR3 contains 15 residues. Combining the CDR3 with reference TRBV9 and TRBJ1-2 gives the whole variable domain DSGVTQTPKHLITATGQRVTLRCSPRSGDLSVYWYQQSLDQGLQFLIQYYNGEERAKGNILERFSAQQFPDLHSELNLSSLELGDSALYFCASSVAVGPSYGYTFGSGTRLTVV.

This clonotype was detected ten times or more. The V and J genes are TRBV28 and TRBJ2-7, with 7 nucleotides matching TRBD1. The germline CDR1 and CDR2 sequences are MDHEN and SYDVKM. Losses at the gene ends were 3 bases for V and 2 bases for J; bases not matched to a gene: 4. The CDR3 contains 14 residues. The CDR3 is CASSLTGTTYEQYF. In DNA form, the CDR3 reads TGTGCCAGCAGTTTGACAGGGACGACCTACGAGCAGTACTTC.

The rearrangement links TRBV7-6 to TRBJ2-3; D gene uncertain. The V end lost 5 bases, the J end lost 4 bases, and 10 bases lay between the germline ends. The CDR3 sequence is 13 residues long. Germline CDR1 reads SGHVS; CDR2 reads FNYEAQ. The CDR3 sequence is CASSPTVADTQYF. DNA of the CDR3: TGTGCCAGCAGCCCCACCGTCGCAGATACGCAGTATTTT.

The chain has TRBV20-1 and TRBJ1-1; TRBD1 matches at 7 bases. The V segment lost 5 bases and the J segment 1 base; nucleotides outside the gene matches: 13. The length of the CDR3 is 16 residues. CDR1 DFQATT and CDR2 SNEGSKA come from the germline V gene (reference sequence). CDR3 in DNA: TGCAGTGCTTCCACTACACTGACAGGGTCGAACACTGAAGCTTTCTTT. This encodes CSASTTLTGSNTEAFF.

In this sample, this clonotype turned up many times. The chain recombines TRBV3-1 with TRBJ1-4, with a tentative D call TRBD1 (5 bases). Deletions cut 1 base from V and 8 bases from J, with 17 bases between. The CDR3 has 16 residues. Germline V gene data show CDR1 as LGHDT and CDR2 as YNNKEL (reference sequence). In nucleotides, the CDR3 is TGTGCCAGCAGCCAAGTCCCGGGGGGAAAAGACGAAAAACTGTTTTTT. Its protein product is CASSQVPGGKDEKLFF.

This clonotype was seen many times. The rearrangement joins TRBV5-1 to TRBJ1-3; D is uncertain. In germline, CDR1 is SGHRS, CDR2 YFSETQ. V was clipped by 0 bases and J by 0 bases, with 10 bases between them. The CDR3 is 16 residues long. The CDR3 bases are TGCGCCAGCAGCTTGGCCGGCACGGACTCTGGAAACACCATATATTTT. Translating gives CASSLAGTDSGNTIYF.

This chain joins TRBV13 and TRBJ2-7; perhaps TRBD1 as D (5 bases). CDR3 size: 18 residues. The germline V gene has CDR1 PRHDT and CDR2 FYEKMQ (reference sequence). Trimming stripped 5 bases from V and 4 bases from J, with 27 bases between. The CDR3 sequence is CASSPTHVLAGRKYEQYF. CDR3 coding DNA: TGTGCCAGCAGCCCGACCCACGTGTTGGCAGGGCGAAAGTACGAGCAGTACTTC.

This clonotype appeared a few times. CDR3 in DNA: TGTGCCAGCACGGGGACCCGGGGGGCGCTGACCGGGGAGCTGTTTTTT. This translates into CASTGTRGALTGELFF. The rearrangement joins TRBV3-1 to TRBJ2-2; a weak D match, TRBD2 (7 bases). The CDR3 has 16 amino acids. V lost 7 bases to trimming and J lost 5 bases, with 20 bases between them. Germline CDR1 is LGHDT and CDR2 is YNNKEL (reference sequence).

This clonotype has more than one count but fewer than ten. This chain joins TRBV5-6 and TRBJ1-3; D not certain. This CDR3 is built from 16 residues. The germline V and J ends were trimmed by 4 bases and 0 bases, with 14 bases remaining between them. Germline lookup yields CDR1 SGHDT and CDR2 YYEEEE. CDR3 region: CASSGRGWVSGNTIYF. CDR3 nucleotides: TGTGCCAGCAGCGGGCGGGGATGGGTCTCTGGAAACACCATATATTTT.

This clonotype was found many times. This chain connects TRBV11-2 to TRBJ2-5; D might be TRBD1 or TRBD2, each matching 5 bases. The CDR3 has 15 residues. Germline loops: CDR1 SGHAT, CDR2 FQNNGV. V lost 5 bases to trimming and J lost 2 bases, with 15 bases between them. The CDR3 reads CASSRDWGYQETQYF. In nucleotides, the CDR3 is TGTGCCAGCAGCCGCGATTGGGGGTATCAAGAGACCCAGTACTTC.

This clonotype was counted between two and nine times. The chain links TRBV30 to TRBJ2-5; 13 nucleotides align to TRBD2. Looked up from germline, CDR1 is GTSNPN and CDR2 is SVGIG (reference sequence). With V trimmed by 4 bases and J by 5 bases, 7 bases remained unmatched. The CDR3 has 15 amino acids. In DNA, the CDR3 is TGTGCCTGGACCAGTGGACTAGCGGGGGCTGAGACCCAGTACTTC. It encodes CAWTSGLAGAETQYF.

This clonotype was counted at least ten times. The rearrangement joins TRBV7-9 to TRBJ2-7, with D uncertain. CDR3 length: 15 residues. Per the germline V gene, CDR1 is SEHNR and CDR2 is FQNEAQ (reference sequence). V lost 5 bases to trimming and J lost 1 base, with 15 bases between them. CDR3 loop: CASSEHSVFSYEQYF. The CDR3 bases are TGTGCCAGCAGCGAGCACTCCGTTTTTTCCTACGAGCAGTACTTC.

This clonotype showed up many times. J is TRBJ1-1 and V is TRBV6-5; tentative D call: TRBD1 (5 bases). Germline V gene sequence: CDR1 MNHEY, CDR2 SVGAGI. This CDR3 contains 13 residues. V dropped 6 bases and J dropped 6 bases, with 14 bases sitting between them. In nucleotides, the CDR3 is TGTGCCAGCAGCTTTACAGGAGTCGCTGAAGCTTTCTTT. This gives the protein CASSFTGVAEAFF.

In this sample, this clonotype turned up many times. The rearrangement uses TRBV5-1 and TRBJ2-5; 10 nucleotides line up with TRBD1. V lost 7 bases and J lost 5; bases outside the gene matches: 11. The CDR3 runs to 15 residues. In germline, CDR1 is SGHRS, CDR2 YFSETQ. CDR3: CASSRDRGLSETQYF. The CDR3 bases are TGCGCCAGCTCCCGGGACAGGGGACTGTCGGAGACCCAGTACTTC.

This clonotype was seen repeatedly, ten times or more. The gene calls are TRBV20-1 and TRBJ1-2, with 7 bases fitting TRBD1. The length of the CDR3 is 14 residues. The trim removed 6 bases at V and 5 bases at J, leaving 12 bases unmatched. From germline, CDR1 is DFQATT and CDR2 SNEGSKA (reference sequence). CDR3 amino acids: CSATRQGGYYGYTF. The CDR3 coding sequence is TGCAGTGCCACCCGACAGGGAGGATATTATGGCTACACCTTC.